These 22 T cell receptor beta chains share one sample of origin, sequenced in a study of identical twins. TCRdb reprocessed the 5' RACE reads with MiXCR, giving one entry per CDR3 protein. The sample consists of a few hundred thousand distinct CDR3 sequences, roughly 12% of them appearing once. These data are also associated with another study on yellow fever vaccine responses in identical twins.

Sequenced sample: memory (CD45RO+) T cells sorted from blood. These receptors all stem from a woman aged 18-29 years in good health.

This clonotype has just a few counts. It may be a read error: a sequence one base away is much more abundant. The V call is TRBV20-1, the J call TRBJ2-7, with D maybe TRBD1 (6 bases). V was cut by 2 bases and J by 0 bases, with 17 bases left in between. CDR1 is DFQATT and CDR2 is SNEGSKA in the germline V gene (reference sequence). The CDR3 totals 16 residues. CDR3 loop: CSARTGRGYDSYEQYF. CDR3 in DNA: TGCAGTGCTAGAACCGGCAGGGGATATGACTCCTACGAGCAGTACTTC.

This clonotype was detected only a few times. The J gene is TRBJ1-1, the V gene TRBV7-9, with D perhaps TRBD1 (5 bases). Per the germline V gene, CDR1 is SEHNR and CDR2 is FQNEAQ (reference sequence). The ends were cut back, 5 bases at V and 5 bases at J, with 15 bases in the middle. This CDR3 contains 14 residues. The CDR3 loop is CASSAGTGRTEAFF. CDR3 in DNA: TGTGCCAGCAGCGCTGGGACGGGAAGGACTGAAGCTTTCTTT. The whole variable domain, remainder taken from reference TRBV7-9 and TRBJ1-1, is DTGVSQNPRHKITKRGQNVTFRCDPISEHNRLYWYRQTLGQGPEFLTYFQNEAQLEKSRLLSDRFSAERPKGSFSTLEIQRTEQGDSAMYLCASSAGTGRTEAFFGQGTRLTVV.

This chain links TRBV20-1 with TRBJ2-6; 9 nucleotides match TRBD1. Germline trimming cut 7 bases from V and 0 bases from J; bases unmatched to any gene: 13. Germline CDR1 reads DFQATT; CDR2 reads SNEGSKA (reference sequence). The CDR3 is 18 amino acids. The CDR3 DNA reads TGCAGTGTCCCGGCAGGACAGGGGAGCGCCTCTGGGGCCAACGTCCTGACTTTC. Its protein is CSVPAGQGSASGANVLTF.

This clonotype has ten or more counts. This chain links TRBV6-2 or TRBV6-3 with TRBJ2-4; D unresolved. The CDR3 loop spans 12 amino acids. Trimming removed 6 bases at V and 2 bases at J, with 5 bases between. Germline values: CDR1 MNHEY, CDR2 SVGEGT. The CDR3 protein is CASRDPKNIQYF. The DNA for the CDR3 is TGTGCCAGCAGGGATCCCAAAAACATTCAGTACTTC.

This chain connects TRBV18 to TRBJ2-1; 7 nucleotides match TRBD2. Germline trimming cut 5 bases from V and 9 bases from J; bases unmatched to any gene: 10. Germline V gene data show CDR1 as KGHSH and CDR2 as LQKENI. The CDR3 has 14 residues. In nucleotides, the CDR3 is TGTGCCAGCTCAGACGCGGGAGCCGGTGGTGAGCAGTTCTTC. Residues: CASSDAGAGGEQFF.

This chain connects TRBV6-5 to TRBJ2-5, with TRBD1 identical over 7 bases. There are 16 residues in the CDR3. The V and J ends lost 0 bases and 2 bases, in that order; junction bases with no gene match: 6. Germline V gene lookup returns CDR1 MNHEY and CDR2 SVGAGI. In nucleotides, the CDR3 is TGTGCCAGCAGTTACTCGAGGGGCAGGGGGCAAGAGACCCAGTACTTC. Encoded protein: CASSYSRGRGQETQYF.

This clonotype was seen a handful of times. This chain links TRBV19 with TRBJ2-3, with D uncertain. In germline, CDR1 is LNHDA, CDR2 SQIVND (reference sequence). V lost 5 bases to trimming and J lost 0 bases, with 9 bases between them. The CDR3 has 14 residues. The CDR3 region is CASSLDQSTDTQYF. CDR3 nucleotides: TGTGCCAGTAGTCTCGACCAGAGCACAGATACGCAGTATTTT.

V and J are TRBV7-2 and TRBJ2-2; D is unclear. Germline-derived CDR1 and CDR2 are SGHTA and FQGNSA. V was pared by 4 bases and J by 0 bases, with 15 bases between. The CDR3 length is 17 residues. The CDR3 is CASSSHSIGSNTGELFF. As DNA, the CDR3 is TGTGCCAGCAGCTCCCACTCGATAGGCTCGAACACCGGGGAGCTGTTTTTT.

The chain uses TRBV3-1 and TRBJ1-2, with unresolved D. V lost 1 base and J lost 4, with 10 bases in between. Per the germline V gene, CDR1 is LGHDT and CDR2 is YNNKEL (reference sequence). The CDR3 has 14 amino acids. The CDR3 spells CASSQGIGSYGYTF. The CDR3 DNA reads TGTGCCAGCAGCCAAGGTATAGGGTCCTATGGCTACACCTTC. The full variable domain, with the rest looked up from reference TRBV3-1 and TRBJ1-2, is DTAVSQTPKYLVTQMGNDKSIKCEQNLGHDTMYWYKQDSKKFLKIMFSYNNKELIINETVPNRFSPKSPDKAHLNLHINSLELGDSAVYFCASSQGIGSYGYTFGSGTRLTVV.

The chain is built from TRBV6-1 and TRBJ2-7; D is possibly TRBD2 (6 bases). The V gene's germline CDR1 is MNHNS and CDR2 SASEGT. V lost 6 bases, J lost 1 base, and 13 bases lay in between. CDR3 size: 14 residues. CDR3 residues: CASSRAGLSYEQYF. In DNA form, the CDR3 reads TGTGCCAGCAGCCGAGCGGGCCTTTCCTACGAGCAGTACTTC.

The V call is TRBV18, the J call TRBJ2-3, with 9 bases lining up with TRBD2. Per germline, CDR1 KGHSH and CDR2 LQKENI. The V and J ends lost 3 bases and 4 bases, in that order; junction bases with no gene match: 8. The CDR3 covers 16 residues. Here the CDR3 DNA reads TGTGCCAGCTCACCGGTGGCGGGGGGGACGGCAGATACGCAGTATTTT. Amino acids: CASSPVAGGTADTQYF.

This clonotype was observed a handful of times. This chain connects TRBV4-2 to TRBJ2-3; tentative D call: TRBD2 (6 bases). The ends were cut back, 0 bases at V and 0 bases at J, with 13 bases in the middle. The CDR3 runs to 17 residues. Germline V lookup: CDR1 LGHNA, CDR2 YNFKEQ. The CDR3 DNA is TGTGCCAGCAGCCAAGAACGGACGGGGACTAGCACAGATACGCAGTATTTT. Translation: CASSQERTGTSTDTQYF.

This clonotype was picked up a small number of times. This chain's CDR3 is CATSTNYISGEEETQYF. For the CDR3, the DNA is TGTGCCACCAGCACAAATTACATATCAGGGGAAGAAGAGACCCAGTACTTC. The rearrangement links TRBV15 to TRBJ2-5; TRBD1 might be the D (6 bases). With 4 bases removed from V and 3 bases from J, the gap between germline ends came to 21 bases. This CDR3 comprises 17 residues. Per the germline V gene, CDR1 is LNHNV and CDR2 is YYDKDF (reference sequence).

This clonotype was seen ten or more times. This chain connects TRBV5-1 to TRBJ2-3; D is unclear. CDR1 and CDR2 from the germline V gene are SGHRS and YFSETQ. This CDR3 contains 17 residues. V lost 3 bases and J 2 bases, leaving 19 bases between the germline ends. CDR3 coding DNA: TGCGCCAGCAGCTCCGCGCTTATGGCAATTTTCACAGATACGCAGTATTTT. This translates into CASSSALMAIFTDTQYF.

CDR3 amino acids: CASSSGTSGTGTADTQYF. The DNA of the CDR3 is TGCGCCAGCAGCTCAGGGACTAGCGGGACGGGTACCGCAGATACGCAGTATTTT. The chain carries TRBV10-2 and TRBJ2-3; 13 nucleotides agree with TRBD2. The V gene end was trimmed by 6 bases and the J gene end by 4 bases; junction bases not matched to a gene: 13. In germline, CDR1 is WSHSY, CDR2 SAAADI. The CDR3 has 18 amino acids.

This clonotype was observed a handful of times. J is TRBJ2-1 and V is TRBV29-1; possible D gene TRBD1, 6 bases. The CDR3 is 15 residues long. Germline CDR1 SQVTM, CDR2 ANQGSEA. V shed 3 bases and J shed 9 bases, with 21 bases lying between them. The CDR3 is CSVDSPTGLGSEQFF. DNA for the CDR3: TGCAGCGTTGATTCTCCCACAGGGCTTGGCAGTGAGCAGTTCTTC.

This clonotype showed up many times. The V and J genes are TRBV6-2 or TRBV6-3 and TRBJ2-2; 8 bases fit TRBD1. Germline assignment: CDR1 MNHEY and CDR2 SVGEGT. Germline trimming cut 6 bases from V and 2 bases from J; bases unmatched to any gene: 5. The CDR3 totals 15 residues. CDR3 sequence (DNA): TGTGCCAGCAGCCGTACAGGGGGAAACACCGGGGAGCTGTTTTTT. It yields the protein CASSRTGGNTGELFF.

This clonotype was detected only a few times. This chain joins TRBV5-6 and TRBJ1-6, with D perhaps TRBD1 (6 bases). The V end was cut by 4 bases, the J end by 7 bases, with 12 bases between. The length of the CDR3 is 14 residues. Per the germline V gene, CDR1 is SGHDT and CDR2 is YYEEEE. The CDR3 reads CASSRGALNSPLHF. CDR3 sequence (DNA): TGTGCCAGCAGCCGGGGGGCCCTGAATTCACCCCTCCACTTT.

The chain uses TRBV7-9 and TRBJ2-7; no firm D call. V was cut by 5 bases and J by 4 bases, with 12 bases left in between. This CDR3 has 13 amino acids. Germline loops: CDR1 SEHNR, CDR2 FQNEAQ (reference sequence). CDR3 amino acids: CASSREETYEQYF. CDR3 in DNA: TGTGCCAGCAGCCGTGAGGAAACTTACGAGCAGTACTTC. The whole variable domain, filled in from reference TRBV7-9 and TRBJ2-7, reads DTGVSQNPRHKITKRGQNVTFRCDPISEHNRLYWYRQTLGQGPEFLTYFQNEAQLEKSRLLSDRFSAERPKGSFSTLEIQRTEQGDSAMYLCASSREETYEQYFGPGTRLTVT.

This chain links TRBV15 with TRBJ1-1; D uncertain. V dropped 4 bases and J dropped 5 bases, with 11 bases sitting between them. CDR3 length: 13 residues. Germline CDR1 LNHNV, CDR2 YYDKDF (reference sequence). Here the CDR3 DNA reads TGTGCCACCAGCATCCTCAAGGGAACTGAAGCTTTCTTT. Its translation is CATSILKGTEAFF.

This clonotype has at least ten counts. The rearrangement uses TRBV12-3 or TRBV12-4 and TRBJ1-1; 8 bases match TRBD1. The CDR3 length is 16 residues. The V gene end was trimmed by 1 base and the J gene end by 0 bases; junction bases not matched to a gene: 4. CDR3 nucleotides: TGTGCCAGCAGTTTAGGACAGGGGCGGGTGAACACTGAAGCTTTCTTT. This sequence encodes CASSLGQGRVNTEAFF.

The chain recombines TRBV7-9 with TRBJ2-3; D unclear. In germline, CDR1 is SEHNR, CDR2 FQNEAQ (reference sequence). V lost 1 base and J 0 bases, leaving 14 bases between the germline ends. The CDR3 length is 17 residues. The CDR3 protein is CASSLVPGSESTDTQYF. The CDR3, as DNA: TGTGCCAGCAGCTTAGTACCAGGCAGTGAGAGCACAGATACGCAGTATTTT.